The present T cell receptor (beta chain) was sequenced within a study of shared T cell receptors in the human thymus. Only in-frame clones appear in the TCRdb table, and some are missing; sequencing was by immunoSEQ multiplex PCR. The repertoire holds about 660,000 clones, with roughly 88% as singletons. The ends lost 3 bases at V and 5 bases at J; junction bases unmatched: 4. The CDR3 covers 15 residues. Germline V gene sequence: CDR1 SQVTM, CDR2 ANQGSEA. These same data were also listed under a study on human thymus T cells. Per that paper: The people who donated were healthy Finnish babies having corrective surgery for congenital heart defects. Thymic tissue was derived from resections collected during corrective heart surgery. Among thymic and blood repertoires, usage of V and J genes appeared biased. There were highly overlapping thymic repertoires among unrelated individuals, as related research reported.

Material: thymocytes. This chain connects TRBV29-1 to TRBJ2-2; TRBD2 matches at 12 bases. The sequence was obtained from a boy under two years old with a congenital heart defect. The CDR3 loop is CSVDDGLAGTGELFF. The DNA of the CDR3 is TGCAGCGTTGATGACGGACTAGCGGGAACCGGGGAGCTGTTTTTT.